This T cell receptor beta chain emerged from a study of blood T cell repertoires in COVID-19. The overall study: Acute and convalescent COVID-19 specimens originated in the United States, Italy and Spain. Sources were T cells, B-cell-depleted T cells, or PBMCs; the material itself was cDNA or gDNA.

The authors' processing: Counts of nucleated cells, estimated from reference gene primer amplification, were obtained. Measured with immunoSEQ multiplex PCR; TCRdb has only the in-frame clones, and not every one. That table gives V, J and clone size, and the DNA gave D and trimming. Here the sample spans about 140,000 clones, almost 90% being singletons. The germline CDR1 and CDR2 sequences are LNHNV and YYDKDF (reference sequence). V gave up 5 bases and J gave up 3 bases, with 16 bases separating them. The CDR3 runs 15 residues. Input material: peripheral blood. The chain links TRBV15 to TRBJ2-5; weak D call: TRBD2 (5 bases). The sequence was obtained from a woman aged 60-75 years with acute or convalescent COVID-19. The CDR3 reads CATSSTRDLKETQYF. CDR3 sequence (DNA): TGTGCCACCAGCTCTACCCGGGATTTGAAAGAGACCCAGTACTTC.